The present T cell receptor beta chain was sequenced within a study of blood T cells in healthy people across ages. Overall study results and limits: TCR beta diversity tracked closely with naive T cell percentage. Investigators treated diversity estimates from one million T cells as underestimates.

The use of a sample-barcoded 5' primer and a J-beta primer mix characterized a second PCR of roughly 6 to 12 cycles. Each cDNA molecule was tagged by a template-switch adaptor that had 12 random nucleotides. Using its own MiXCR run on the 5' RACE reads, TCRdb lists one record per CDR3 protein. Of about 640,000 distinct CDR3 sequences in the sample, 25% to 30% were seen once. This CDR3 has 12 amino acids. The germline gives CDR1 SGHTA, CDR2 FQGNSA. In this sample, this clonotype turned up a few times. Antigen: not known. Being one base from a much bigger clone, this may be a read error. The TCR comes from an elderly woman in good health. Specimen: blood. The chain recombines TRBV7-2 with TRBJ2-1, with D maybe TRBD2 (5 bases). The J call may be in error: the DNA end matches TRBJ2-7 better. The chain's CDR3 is CASSFDYNEQYF. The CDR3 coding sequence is TGTGCCAGCAGCTTCGACTACAATGAGCAGTACTTC.